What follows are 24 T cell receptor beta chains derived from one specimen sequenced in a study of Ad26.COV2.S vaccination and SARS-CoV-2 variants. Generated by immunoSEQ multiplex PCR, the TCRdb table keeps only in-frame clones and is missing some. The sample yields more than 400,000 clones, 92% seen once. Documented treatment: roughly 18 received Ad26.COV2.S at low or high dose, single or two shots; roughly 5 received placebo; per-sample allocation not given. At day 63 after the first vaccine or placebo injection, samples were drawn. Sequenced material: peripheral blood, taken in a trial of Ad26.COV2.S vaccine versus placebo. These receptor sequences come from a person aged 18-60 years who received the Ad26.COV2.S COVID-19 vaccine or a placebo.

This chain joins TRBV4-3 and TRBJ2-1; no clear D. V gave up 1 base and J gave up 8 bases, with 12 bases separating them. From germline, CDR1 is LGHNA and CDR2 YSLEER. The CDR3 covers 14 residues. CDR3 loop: CASSQGVNRYEQFF. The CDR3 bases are TGCGCCAGCAGCCAAGGCGTGAACCGGTATGAGCAGTTCTTC.

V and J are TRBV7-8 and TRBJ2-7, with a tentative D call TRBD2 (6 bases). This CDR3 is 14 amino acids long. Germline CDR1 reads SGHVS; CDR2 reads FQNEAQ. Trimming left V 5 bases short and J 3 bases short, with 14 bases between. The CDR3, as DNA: TGTGCCAGCAGCACCCTGATGGGGGGCTACGAGCAGTACTTC. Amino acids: CASSTLMGGYEQYF.

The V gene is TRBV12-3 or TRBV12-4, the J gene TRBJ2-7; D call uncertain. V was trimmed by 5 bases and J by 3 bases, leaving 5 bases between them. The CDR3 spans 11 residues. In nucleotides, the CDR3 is TGTGCCAGCAGTAATCACTACGAGCAGTACTTC. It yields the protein CASSNHYEQYF.

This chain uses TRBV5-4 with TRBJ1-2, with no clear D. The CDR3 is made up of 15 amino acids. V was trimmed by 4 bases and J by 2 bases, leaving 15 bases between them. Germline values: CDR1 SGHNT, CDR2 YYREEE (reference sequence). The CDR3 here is CASSLGIRPNYGYTF. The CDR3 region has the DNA TGTGCCAGCAGCCTGGGTATCCGACCGAACTATGGCTACACCTTC.

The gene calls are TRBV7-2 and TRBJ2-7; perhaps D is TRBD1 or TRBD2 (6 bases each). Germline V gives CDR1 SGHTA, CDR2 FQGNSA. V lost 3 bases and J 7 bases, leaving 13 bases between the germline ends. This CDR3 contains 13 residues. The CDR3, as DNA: TGTGCCAGCAGCTTGGCCGGGGGCGGGGAGCAGTACTTC. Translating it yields CASSLAGGGEQYF. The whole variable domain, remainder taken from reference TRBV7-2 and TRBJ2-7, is GAGVSQSPSNKVTEKGKDVELRCDPISGHTALYWYRQSLGQGLEFLIYFQGNSAPDKSGLPSDRFSAERTGGSVSTLTIQRTQQEDSAVYLCASSLAGGGEQYFGPGTRLTVT.

CDR3 nucleotides: TGTGCCAGCAGCTCCGGGGTTACGGGTGAAAAACTGTTTTTT. Its protein product is CASSSGVTGEKLFF. This chain joins TRBV5-4 and TRBJ1-4; no firm D call. Germline lookup yields CDR1 SGHNT and CDR2 YYREEE (reference sequence). With 3 bases removed from V and 7 bases from J, the gap between germline ends came to 13 bases. The CDR3 spans 14 residues.

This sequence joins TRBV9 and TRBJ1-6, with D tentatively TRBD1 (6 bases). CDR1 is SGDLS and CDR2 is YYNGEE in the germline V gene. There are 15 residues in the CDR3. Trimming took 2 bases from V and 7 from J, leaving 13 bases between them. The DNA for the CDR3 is TGTGCCAGCAGCGTCTCAACAGGGAAAAATTCACCCCTCCACTTT. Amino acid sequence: CASSVSTGKNSPLHF.

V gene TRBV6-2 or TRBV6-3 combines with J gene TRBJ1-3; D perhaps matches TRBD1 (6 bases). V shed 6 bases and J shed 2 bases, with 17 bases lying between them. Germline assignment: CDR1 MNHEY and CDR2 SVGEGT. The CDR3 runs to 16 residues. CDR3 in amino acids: CASRPTGRAAGNTIYF. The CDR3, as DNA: TGTGCCAGCAGACCTACAGGGAGGGCCGCTGGAAACACCATATATTTT.

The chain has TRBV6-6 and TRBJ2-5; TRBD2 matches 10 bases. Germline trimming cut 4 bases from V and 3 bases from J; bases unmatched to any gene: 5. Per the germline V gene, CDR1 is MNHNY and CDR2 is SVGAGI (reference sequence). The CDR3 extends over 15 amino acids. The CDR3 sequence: CASSFPGLAEETQYF. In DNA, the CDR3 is TGTGCCAGCAGTTTCCCAGGACTAGCGGAAGAGACCCAGTACTTC.

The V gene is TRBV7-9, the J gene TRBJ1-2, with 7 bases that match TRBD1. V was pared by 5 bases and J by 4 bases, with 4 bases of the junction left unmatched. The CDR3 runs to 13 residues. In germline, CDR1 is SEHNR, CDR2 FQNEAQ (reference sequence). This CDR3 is CASSPTGSYGYTF. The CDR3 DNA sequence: TGTGCCAGCAGCCCGACAGGGAGCTATGGCTACACCTTC.

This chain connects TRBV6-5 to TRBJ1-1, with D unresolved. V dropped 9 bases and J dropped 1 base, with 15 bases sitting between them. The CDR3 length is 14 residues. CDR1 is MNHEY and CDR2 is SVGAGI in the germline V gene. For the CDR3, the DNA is TGTGCCAGTACGCTAGCACCCTCGAACACTGAAGCTTTCTTT. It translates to CASTLAPSNTEAFF.

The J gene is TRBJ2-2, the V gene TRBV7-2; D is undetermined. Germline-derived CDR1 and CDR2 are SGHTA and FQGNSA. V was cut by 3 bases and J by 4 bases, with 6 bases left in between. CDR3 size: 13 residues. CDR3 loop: CASSFQITGELFF. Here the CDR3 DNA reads TGTGCCAGCAGCTTCCAGATCACCGGGGAGCTGTTTTTT.

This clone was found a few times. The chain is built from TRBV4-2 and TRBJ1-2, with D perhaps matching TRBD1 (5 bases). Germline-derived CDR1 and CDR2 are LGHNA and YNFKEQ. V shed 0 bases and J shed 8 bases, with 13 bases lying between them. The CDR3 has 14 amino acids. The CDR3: CASSQDLGVRGYTF. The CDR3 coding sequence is TGTGCCAGCAGCCAAGATTTGGGGGTTCGGGGCTACACCTTC.

CDR3 loop: CASSIGASQGETQYF. The DNA for the CDR3 is TGTGCCAGTAGTATTGGCGCTAGTCAGGGTGAGACCCAGTACTTC. V and J are TRBV19 and TRBJ2-5, with D perhaps matching TRBD1 (5 bases). The V gene's germline CDR1 is LNHDA and CDR2 SQIVND (reference sequence). The ends were cut back, 3 bases at V and 5 bases at J, with 16 bases in the middle. This CDR3 comprises 15 residues. The full variable domain, completed using reference TRBV19 and TRBJ2-5, is DGGITQSPKYLFRKEGQNVTLSCEQNLNHDAMYWYRQDPGQGLRLIYYSQIVNDFQKGDIAEGYSVSREKKESFPLTVTSAQKNPTAFYLCASSIGASQGETQYFGPGTRLLVL.

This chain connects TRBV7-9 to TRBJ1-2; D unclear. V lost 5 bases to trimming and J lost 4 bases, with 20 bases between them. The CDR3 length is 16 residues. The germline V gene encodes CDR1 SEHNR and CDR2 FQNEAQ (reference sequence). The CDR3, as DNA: TGTGCCAGCAGCCCTCGACTGGAGGTGGACGCCTATGGCTACACCTTC. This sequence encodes CASSPRLEVDAYGYTF.

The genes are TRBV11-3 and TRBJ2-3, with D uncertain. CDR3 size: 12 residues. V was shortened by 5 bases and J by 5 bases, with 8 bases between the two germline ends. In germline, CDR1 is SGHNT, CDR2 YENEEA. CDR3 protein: CASSGWGDTQYF. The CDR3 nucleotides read TGTGCCAGCAGCGGCTGGGGAGATACGCAGTATTTT. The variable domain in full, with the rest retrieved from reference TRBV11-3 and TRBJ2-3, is EAGVVQSPRYKIIEKKQPVAFWCNPISGHNTLYWYLQNLGQGPELLIRYENEEAVDDSQLPKDRFSAERLKGVDSTLKIQPAELGDSAVYLCASSGWGDTQYFGPGTRLTVL.

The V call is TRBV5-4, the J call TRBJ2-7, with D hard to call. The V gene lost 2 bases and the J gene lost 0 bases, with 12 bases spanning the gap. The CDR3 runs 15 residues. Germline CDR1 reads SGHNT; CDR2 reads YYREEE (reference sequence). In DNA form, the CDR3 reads TGTGCCAGCAGCTTTCGCGCAGGCACCTCCTACGAGCAGTACTTC. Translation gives CASSFRAGTSYEQYF. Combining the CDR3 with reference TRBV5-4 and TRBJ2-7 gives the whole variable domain ETGVTQSPTHLIKTRGQQVTLRCSSQSGHNTVSWYQQALGQGPQFIFQYYREEENGRGNFPPRFSGLQFPNYSSELNVNALELDDSALYLCASSFRAGTSYEQYFGPGTRLTVT.

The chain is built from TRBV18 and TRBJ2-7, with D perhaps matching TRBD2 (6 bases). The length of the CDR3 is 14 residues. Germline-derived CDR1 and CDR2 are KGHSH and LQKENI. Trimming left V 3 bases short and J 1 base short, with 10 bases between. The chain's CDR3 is CASSPGTSSYEQYF. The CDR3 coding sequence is TGTGCCAGCTCACCCGGGACTTCTTCCTACGAGCAGTACTTC.

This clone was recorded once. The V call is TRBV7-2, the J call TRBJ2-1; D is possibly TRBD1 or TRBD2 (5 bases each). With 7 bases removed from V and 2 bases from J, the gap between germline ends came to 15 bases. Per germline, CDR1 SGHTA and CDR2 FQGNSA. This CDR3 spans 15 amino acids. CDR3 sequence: CASTLSGAPYNEQFF. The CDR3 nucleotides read TGTGCCAGCACCCTTTCCGGGGCCCCCTACAATGAGCAGTTCTTC.

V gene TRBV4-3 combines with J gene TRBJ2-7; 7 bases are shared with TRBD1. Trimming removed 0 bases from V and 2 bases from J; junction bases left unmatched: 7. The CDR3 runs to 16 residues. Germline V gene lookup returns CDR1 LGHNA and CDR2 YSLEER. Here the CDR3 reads CASSQDRQGLAYEQYF. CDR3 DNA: TGCGCCAGCAGCCAAGACCGACAGGGATTAGCCTACGAGCAGTACTTC.

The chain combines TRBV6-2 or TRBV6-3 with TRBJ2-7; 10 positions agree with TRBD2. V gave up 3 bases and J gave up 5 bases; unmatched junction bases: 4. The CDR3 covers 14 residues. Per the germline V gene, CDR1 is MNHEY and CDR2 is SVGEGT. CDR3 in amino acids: CASSYGLAAHEQYF. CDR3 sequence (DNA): TGTGCCAGCAGTTATGGACTAGCGGCCCACGAGCAGTACTTC.

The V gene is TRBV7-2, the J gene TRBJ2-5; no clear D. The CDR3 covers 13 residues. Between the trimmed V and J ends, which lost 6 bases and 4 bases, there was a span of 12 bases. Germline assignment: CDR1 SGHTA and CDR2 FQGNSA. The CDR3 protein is CASSPGQPETQYF. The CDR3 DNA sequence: TGTGCCAGCAGTCCCGGCCAGCCAGAGACCCAGTACTTC.

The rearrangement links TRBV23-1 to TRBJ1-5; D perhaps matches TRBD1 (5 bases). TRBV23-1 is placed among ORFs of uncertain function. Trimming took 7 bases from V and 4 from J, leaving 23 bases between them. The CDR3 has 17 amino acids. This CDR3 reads CASTPTEDLGANQPQHF. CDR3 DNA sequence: TGCGCCAGCACCCCAACGGAGGACCTAGGGGCTAATCAGCCCCAGCATTTT.

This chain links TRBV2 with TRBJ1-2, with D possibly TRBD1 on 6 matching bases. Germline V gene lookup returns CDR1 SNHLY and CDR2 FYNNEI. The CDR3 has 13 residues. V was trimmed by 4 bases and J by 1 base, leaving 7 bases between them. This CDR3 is CASSVDSNYGYTF. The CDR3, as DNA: TGTGCCAGCAGTGTGGACAGTAACTATGGCTACACCTTC. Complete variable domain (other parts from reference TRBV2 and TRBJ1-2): EPEVTQTPSHQVTQMGQEVILRCVPISNHLYFYWYRQILGQKVEFLVSFYNNEISEKSEIFDDQFSVERPDGSNFTLKIRSTKLEDSAMYFCASSVDSNYGYTFGSGTRLTVV.